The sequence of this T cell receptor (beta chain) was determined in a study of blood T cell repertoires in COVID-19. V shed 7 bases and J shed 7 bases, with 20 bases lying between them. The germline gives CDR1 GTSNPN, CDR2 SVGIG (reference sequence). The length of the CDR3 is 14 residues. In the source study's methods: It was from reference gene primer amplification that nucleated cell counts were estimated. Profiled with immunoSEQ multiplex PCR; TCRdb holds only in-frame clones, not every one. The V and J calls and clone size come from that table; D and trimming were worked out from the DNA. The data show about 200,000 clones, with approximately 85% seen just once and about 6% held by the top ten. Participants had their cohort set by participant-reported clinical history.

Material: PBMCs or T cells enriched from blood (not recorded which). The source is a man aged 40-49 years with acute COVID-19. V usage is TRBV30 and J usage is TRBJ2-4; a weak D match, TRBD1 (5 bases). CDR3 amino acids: CAYAVSQGFNIQYF. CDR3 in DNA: TGTGCCTATGCGGTTAGCCAGGGTTTTAACATTCAGTACTTC.